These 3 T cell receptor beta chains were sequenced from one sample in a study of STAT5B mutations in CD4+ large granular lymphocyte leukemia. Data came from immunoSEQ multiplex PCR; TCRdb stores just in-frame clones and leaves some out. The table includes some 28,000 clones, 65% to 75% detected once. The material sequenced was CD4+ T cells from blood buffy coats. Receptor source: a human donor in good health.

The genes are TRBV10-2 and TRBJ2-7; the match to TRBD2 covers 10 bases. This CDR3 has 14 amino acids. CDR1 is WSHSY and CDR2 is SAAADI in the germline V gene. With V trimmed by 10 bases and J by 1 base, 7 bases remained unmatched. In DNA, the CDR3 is TGCGCCACCTTACAGACTAGCGGGTCCTACGAGCAGTACTTC. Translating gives CATLQTSGSYEQYF.

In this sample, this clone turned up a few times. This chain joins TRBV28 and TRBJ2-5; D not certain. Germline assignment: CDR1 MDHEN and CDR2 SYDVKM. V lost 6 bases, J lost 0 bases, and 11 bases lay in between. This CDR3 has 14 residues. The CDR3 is CASSSRTYQETQYF. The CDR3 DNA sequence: TGTGCCAGCAGCTCCCGTACGTACCAAGAGACCCAGTACTTC.

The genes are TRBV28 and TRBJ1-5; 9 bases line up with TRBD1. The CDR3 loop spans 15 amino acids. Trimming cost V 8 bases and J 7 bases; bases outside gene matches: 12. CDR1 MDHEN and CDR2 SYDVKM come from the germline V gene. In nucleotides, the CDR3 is TGTGCCAGCCTCTCCGGGACAGGGTATGGGCAGCCCCAGCATTTT. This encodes CASLSGTGYGQPQHF.